This T cell receptor beta chain is drawn from a study of T cell responses to AZD1222 COVID-19 vaccine. Second doses were pooled across both intervals (about 4 or about 12 weeks). Per the germline V gene, CDR1 is SEHNR and CDR2 is FQNEAQ (reference sequence). The CDR3 covers 14 residues. Trimming removed 5 bases from V and 2 bases from J; junction bases left unmatched: 1. Broader study findings: Most donors were white British, females outnumbered males, and clonal diversity was possibly underestimated. Nearly half of spike-specific TCRs reportedly target unmutated variant regions. Vaccination with two AZD1222 doses was followed by a rise in Spike-specific TCR breadth and depth.

Concerning this clone: Its antigen is not identified.

Some clones are missing from TCRdb's copy, which holds only in-frame ones; the method was immunoSEQ multiplex PCR. Counted here are some 60,000 clones, about three quarters occurring once; the ten biggest clones make up more than 3%. The chain links TRBV7-9 to TRBJ1-3, with 9 bases fitting TRBD1. The TCR comes from an adult who received the AZD1222 COVID-19 vaccine. The input for sequencing was peripheral blood, taken 28 days after the second AZD1222 dose. The CDR3: CASSGDRAGNTIYF. The CDR3 region has the DNA TGTGCCAGCAGCGGGGACAGGGCTGGAAACACCATATATTTT.